Described below is a single T cell receptor beta chain sequence and its context. The sample is drawn from a study of early stage breast cancer tumors. Study in general: Invasive lobular carcinomas made up about 35% of the 12 ER+/PR+/HER2- tumors.

This CDR3 is built from 13 residues. V trimming: 4 bases; J trimming: 4 bases; junction bases outside the gene matches: 4. CDR1 is LNHDA and CDR2 is SQIVND in the germline V gene (reference sequence). About 18-55 mg of tumor tissue was diced per sample. The assay was immunoSEQ multiplex PCR, and TCRdb's table has in-frame clones only and misses some. The sample records 20,000 to 25,000 clones, roughly two thirds being singletons. The sample comprised breast tumor tissue. This TCR came from a person aged 55 to 70 with breast cancer. The chain uses TRBV19 and TRBJ2-7, with 7 nucleotides matching TRBD2. CDR3 sequence reads: CASSSGSWYEQYF. The CDR3 DNA sequence: TGTGCCAGTAGTAGCGGGAGTTGGTACGAGCAGTACTTC.